The 7 T cell receptor beta chains listed next were all sequenced from one sample in a study of T cells in Graves' hyperthyroidism and ophthalmopathy. Authors of the study amplified TCR beta CDR3 regions from RNA transcripts. HTBI primers were the set used in a first-round RT-PCR of the TCR CDR3. TCRdb re-derived calls from the multiplex PCR reads in MiXCR, one entry per CDR3 protein. The sample holds about 410,000 distinct CDR3 sequences, more than 12% seen once. Input material: blood. Receptors were obtained from a woman in her 30s with Graves' ophthalmopathy.

The rearrangement uses TRBV19 and TRBJ2-1, with D possibly TRBD1 on 6 matching bases. V gave up 5 bases and J gave up 5 bases, with 10 bases separating them. Looked up from germline, CDR1 is LNHDA and CDR2 is SQIVND (reference sequence). The CDR3 loop spans 13 amino acids. CDR3 DNA: TGTGCCAGTAGTTTCCGGACAGACAATGAGCAGTTCTTC. It specifies CASSFRTDNEQFF.

For this clonotype: A read error may explain this, as a much larger clone is one base away. The rearrangement joins TRBV12-5 to TRBJ1-5, with D perhaps TRBD1 (5 bases). CDR1 is LGHNT and CDR2 is FRNRAP in the germline V gene. CDR3 length: 16 amino acids. Trimming shortened V by 5 bases and J by 4 bases, and 18 bases separated the two germline ends. The CDR3 loop reads CASGPPGGTGNQPQHF. CDR3 DNA sequence: TGTGCTAGTGGTCCCCCCGGCGGGACGGGGAATCAGCCCCAGCATTTT.

This clonotype was detected many times. The rearrangement joins TRBV15 to TRBJ2-2, with 9 bases that match TRBD2. The CDR3 spans 17 residues. With V trimmed by 0 bases and J by 6 bases, 8 bases remained unmatched. CDR1 is LNHNV and CDR2 is YYDKDF in the germline V gene (reference sequence). The CDR3 nucleotides read TGTGCCACCAGCAGAGATGGAGATAGCGGGGGTGCCGGGGAGCTGTTTTTT. Its protein is CATSRDGDSGGAGELFF.

This clonotype came up many times. CDR3 DNA sequence: TGTGCCAGCAGCCCGACCTCGAGCGGACCCTCCTACAATGAGCAGTTCTTC. This gives the protein CASSPTSSGPSYNEQFF. The chain links TRBV12-3 or TRBV12-4 to TRBJ2-1; perhaps TRBD2 as D (5 bases). CDR3 length: 17 amino acids. V lost 6 bases, J lost 0 bases, and 18 bases lay in between.

As for this clonotype: A read error is possible here, since a much larger clone lies one base away. The chain has TRBV29-1 and TRBJ1-5, with D hard to call. The germline V gene encodes CDR1 SQVTM and CDR2 ANQGSEA. This CDR3 comprises 13 residues. Trimming left V 4 bases short and J 6 bases short, with 13 bases between. Here the CDR3 reads CSVGIEGFQPQHF. The CDR3 coding sequence is TGCAGCGTTGGAATAGAAGGTTTTCAGCCCCAGCATTTT.

This clonotype occurred many times. V usage is TRBV24-1 and J usage is TRBJ2-5; D remains unclear. The germline gives CDR1 KGHDR, CDR2 SFDVKD. CDR3 length equals 13 residues. Trimming cost V 3 bases and J 1 base, with 5 bases left between them. CDR3 sequence: CATSDLPQETQYF. The DNA for the CDR3 is TGTGCCACCAGTGATCTACCCCAAGAGACCCAGTACTTC.

This clonotype was recorded many times. The gene calls are TRBV6-2 or TRBV6-3 and TRBJ2-1; 7 bases line up with TRBD2. Germline V CDR1 and CDR2: MNHEY, SVGEGT. CDR3 size: 15 residues. V was clipped by 6 bases and J by 3 bases; unmatched bases: 8. The CDR3 nucleotides are TGTGCCAGCAGATCAGCTAGCGGATACTACAATGAGCAGTTCTTC. Translated, it gives CASRSASGYYNEQFF.